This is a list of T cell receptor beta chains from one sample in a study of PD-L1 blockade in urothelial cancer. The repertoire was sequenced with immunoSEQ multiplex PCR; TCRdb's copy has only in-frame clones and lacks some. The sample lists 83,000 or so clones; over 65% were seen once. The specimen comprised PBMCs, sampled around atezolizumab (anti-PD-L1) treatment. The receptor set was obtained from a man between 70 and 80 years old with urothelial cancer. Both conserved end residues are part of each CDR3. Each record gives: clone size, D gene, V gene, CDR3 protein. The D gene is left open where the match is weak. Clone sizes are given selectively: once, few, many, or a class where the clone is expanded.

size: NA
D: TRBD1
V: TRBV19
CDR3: CASSRTGGVTDTQYF

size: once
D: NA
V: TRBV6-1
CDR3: CASSETYQSTEAFF

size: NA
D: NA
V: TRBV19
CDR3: CASSFGGGSDTEAFF

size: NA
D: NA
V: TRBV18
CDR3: CASSPSGGTEAFF

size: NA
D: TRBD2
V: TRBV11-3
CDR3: CASSKLTSGSGGEQFF

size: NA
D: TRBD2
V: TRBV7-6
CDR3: CASSLVASGGFAEQFF

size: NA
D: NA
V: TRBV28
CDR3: CASSSRGGRNQPQHF

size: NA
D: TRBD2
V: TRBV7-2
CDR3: CASSLESSGRVHEQYF

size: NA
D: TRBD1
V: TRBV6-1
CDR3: CASRPDRGQNTEAFF

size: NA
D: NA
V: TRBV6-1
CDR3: CASTRDFQETQYF

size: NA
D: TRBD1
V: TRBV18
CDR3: CASSPRDSSSGNTIYF

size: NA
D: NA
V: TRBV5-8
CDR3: CASSPGEALMNTEAFF

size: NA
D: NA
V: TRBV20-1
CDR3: CSADSTGELFF

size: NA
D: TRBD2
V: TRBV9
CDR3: CASSVGGGRANEQFF

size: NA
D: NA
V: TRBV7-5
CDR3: CARSLSTAGYGYTF

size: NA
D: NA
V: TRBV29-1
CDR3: CSAGEFQETQYF

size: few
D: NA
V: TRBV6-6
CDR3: CASSSPQGNHEQYF

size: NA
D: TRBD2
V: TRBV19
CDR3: CASSTGREPLGDTQYF

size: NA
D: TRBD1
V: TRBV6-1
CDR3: CASSDSTGNGYTF

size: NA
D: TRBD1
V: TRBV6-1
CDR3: CASSAGTGDYEQYF

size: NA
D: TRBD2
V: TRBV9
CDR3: CASSSQTSGGETQYF

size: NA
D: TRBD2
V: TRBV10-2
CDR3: CASRLAGVSYEQYF

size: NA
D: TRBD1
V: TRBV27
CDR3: CASCSQAGQGNTEAFF

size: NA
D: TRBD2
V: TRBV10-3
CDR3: CAISPGLAQEQYF

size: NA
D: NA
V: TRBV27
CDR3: CASSSITGGQAYEQYF

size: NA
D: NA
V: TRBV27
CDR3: CASSLSNSGDTQYF

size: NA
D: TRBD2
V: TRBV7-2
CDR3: CASSAGLAGEQYF

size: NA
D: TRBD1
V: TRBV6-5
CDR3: CASSPGQGRYEQYF

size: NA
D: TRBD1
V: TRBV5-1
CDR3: CASSSRTGGESYEQYF

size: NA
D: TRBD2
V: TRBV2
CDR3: CASSDGLAGVGEQFF

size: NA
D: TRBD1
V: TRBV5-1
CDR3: CASSEHGQGAQETQYF

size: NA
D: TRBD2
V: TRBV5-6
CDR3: CASSFTGLAGPNEQFF

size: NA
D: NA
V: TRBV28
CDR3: CASSPPGAGYNEQFF

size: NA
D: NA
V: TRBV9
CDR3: CASSGDGASYNEQFF

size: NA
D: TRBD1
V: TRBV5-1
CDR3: CASSLAGQGRSIQYF

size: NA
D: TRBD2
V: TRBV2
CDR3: CASSISGTSGGLETQYF

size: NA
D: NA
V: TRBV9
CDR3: CASSVTSGTGDMDEQYF

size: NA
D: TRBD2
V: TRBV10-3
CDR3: CAISESGGGVTDTQYF

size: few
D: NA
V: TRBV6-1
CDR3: CASSDYGGLATQYF

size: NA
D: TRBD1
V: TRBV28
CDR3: CASSLDRGGNEQFF

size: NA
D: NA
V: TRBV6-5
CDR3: CASSYIPGTYEQYF

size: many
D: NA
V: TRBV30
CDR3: CAWSQDQGNTIYF

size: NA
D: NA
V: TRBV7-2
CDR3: CASSLEGSQHF

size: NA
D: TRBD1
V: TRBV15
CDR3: CATSSDRQGLRQVLNQPQHF

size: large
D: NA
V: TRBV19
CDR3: CASEGGEQFF

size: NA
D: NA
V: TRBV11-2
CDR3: CASSLDRGDEQFF

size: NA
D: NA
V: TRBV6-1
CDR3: CASSDLRTENTEAFF

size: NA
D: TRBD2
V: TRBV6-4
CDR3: CASSDGTSGNEQFF

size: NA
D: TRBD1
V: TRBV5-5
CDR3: CASSYEGQGTDTQYF

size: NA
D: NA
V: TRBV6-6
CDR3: CASSRTRVSTDTQYF

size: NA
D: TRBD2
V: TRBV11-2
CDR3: CASSLELAGRGNEQFF

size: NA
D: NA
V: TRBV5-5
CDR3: CASSLGGNRQETQYF

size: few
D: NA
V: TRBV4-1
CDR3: CASSHPDSTEAFF

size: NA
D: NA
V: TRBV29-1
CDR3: CSVEWTPYGYTF

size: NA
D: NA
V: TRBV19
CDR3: CASSRYNSGANVLTF

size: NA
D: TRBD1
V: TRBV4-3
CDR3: CASSLFGGQGDTGELFF

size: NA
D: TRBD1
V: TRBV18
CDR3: CASSPRTGVGETQYF

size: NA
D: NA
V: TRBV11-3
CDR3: CASSLGGSSYNEQFF

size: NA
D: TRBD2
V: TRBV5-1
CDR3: CASSWERLAGGPKETQYF